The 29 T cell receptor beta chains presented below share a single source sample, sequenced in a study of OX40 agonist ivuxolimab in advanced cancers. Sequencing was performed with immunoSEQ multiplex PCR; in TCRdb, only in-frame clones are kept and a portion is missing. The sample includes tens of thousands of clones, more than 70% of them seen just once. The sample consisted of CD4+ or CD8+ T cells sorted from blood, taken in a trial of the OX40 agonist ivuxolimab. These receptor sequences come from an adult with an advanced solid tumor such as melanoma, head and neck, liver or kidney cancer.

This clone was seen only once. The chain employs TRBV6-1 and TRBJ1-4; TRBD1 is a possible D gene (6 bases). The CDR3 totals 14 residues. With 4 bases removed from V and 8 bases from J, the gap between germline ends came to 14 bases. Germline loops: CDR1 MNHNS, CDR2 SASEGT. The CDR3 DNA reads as TGTGCCAGCAGTGGAACGAGGGGGGGAGAAAAACTGTTTTTT. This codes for CASSGTRGGEKLFF.

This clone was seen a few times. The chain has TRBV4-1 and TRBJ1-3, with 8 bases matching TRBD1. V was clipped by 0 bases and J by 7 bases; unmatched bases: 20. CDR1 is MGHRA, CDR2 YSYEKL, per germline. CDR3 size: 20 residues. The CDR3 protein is CASSQDSGFRAGGSGNTIYF. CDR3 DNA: TGCGCCAGCAGCCAAGATTCGGGTTTCCGGGCAGGGGGCTCGGGGAACACCATATATTTT.

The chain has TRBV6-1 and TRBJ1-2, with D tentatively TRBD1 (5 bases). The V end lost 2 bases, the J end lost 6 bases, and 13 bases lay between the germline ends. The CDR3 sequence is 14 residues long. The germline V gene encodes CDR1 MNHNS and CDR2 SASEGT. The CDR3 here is CASSEWGRQNGYTF. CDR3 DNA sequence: TGTGCCAGCAGTGAATGGGGACGGCAGAATGGCTACACCTTC.

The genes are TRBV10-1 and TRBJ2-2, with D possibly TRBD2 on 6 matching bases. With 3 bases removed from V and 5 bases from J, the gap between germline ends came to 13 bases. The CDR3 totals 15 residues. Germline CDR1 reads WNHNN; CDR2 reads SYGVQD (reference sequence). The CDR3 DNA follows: TGCGCCAGCAGTGAAGGCGGGATTGGAACCGGGGAGCTGTTTTTT. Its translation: CASSEGGIGTGELFF.

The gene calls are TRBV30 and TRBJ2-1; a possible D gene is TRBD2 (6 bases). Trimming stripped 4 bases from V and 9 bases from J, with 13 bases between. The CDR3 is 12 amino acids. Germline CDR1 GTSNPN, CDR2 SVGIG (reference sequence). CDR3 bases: TGTGCCTGGAAGAACGGGCGGGGTGAGCAGTTCTTC. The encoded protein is CAWKNGRGEQFF.

CDR3 sequence: CASSPRQGAYEQYF. Written as DNA, the CDR3 is TGTGCCAGCAGCCCTAGACAGGGTGCCTACGAGCAGTACTTC. The V call is TRBV7-8, the J call TRBJ2-5; 7 bases are a match to TRBD1. The J call is in doubt because the DNA end fits TRBJ2-7 better. CDR1 and CDR2 (germline): SGHVS, FQNEAQ. CDR3 size: 14 residues.

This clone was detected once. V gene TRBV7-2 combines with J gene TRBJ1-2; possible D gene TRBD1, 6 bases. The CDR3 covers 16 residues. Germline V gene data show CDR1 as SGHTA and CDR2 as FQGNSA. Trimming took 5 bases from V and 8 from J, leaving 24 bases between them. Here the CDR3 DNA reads TGTGCCAGCAGCCGAGACGCACAGGGAGGGCCAGGCGGCTACACCTTC. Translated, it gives CASSRDAQGGPGGYTF.

CDR3 sequence (DNA): TGCAGCGTTGGAGAATTATACGGGGAGCTGTTTTTT. This codes for CSVGELYGELFF. This sequence joins TRBV29-1 and TRBJ2-2; D unclear. This CDR3 has 12 amino acids. CDR1 and CDR2 from the germline V gene are SQVTM and ANQGSEA. Trimming left V 4 bases short and J 7 bases short, with 10 bases between.

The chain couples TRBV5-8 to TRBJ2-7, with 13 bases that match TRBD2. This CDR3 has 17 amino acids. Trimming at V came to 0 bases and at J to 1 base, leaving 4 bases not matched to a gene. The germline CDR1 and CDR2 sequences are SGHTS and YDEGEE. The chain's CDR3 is CASSLGLAGGGSYEQYF. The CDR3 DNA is TGTGCCAGCAGCTTGGGACTAGCGGGGGGCGGGTCCTACGAGCAGTACTTC.

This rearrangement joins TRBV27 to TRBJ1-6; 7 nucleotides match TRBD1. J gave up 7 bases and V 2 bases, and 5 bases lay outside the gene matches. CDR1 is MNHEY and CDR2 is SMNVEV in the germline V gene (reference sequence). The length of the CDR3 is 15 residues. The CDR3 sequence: CASSLGIQGNSPLHF. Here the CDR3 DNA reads TGTGCCAGCAGTTTAGGAATACAGGGGAATTCACCCCTCCACTTT.

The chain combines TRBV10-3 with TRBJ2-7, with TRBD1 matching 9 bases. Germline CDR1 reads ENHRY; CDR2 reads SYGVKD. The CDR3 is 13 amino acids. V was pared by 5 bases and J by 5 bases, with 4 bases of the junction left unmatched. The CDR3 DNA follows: TGTGCCATCAGTCGGACAGGGGACAACGAGCAGTACTTC. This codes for CAISRTGDNEQYF.

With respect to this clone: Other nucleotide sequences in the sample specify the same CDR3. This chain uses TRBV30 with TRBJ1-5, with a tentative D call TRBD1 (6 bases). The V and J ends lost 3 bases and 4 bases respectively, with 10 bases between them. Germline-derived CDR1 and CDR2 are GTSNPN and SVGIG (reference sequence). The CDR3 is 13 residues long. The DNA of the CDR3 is TGTGCCTGGAGCATACAGGGTAATCAGCCCCAGCATTTT. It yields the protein CAWSIQGNQPQHF. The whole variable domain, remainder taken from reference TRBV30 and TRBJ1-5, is SQTIHQWPATLVQPVGSPLSLECTVEGTSNPNLYWYRQAAGRGLQLLFYSVGIGQISSEVPQNLSASRPQDRQFILSSKKLLLSDSGFYLCAWSIQGNQPQHFGDGTRLSIL.

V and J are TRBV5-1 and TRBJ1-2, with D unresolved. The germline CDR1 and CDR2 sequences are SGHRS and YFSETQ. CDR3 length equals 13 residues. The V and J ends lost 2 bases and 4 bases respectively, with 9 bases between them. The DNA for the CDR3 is TGCGCCAGCAGCTTCGAACAGACCTATGGCTACACCTTC. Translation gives CASSFEQTYGYTF.

This CDR3 reads CASRARTGFNKETQYF. CDR3 in DNA: TGTGCCAGCAGGGCCCGGACTGGATTCAACAAGGAGACCCAGTACTTC. The chain links TRBV28 to TRBJ2-5; D possibly corresponds to TRBD2 (5 bases). The ends were cut back, 6 bases at V and 5 bases at J, with 22 bases in the middle. This CDR3 comprises 16 residues. Per germline, CDR1 MDHEN and CDR2 SYDVKM.

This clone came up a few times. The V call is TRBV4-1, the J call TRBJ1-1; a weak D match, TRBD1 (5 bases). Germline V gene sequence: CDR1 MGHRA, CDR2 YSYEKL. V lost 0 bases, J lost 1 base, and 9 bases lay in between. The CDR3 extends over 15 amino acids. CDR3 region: CASSQDLQGNTEAFF. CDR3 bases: TGCGCCAGCAGCCAAGATCTCCAGGGGAACACTGAAGCTTTCTTT.

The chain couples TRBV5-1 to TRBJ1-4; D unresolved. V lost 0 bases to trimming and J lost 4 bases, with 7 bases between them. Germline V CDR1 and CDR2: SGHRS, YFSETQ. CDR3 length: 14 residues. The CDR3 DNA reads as TGCGCCAGCAGCTTGGGCGGGGTTAATGAAAAACTGTTTTTT. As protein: CASSLGGVNEKLFF.

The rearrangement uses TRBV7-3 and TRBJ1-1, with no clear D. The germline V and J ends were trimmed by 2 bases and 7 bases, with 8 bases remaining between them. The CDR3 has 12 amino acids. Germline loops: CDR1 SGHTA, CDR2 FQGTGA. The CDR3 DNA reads TGTGCCAGCAGCTTAGGGAGACTTGAAGCTTTCTTT. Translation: CASSLGRLEAFF.

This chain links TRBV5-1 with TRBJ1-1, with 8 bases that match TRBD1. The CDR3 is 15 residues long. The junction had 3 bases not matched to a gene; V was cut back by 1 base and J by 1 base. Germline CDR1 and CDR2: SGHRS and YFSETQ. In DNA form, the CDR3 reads TGCGCCAGCAGCTTGTTGGGGACAGGGAACACTGAAGCTTTCTTT. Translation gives CASSLLGTGNTEAFF. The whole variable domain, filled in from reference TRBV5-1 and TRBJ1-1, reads KAGVTQTPRYLIKTRGQQVTLSCSPISGHRSVSWYQQTPGQGLQFLFEYFSETQRNKGNFPGRFSGRQFSNSRSEMNVSTLELGDSALYLCASSLLGTGNTEAFFGQGTRLTVV.

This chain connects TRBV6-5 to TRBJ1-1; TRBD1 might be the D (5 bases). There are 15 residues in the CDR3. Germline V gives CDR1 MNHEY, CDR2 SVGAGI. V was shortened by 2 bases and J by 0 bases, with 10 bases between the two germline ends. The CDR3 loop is CASSYAPTVNTEAFF. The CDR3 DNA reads TGTGCCAGCAGTTACGCTCCGACAGTGAACACTGAAGCTTTCTTT.

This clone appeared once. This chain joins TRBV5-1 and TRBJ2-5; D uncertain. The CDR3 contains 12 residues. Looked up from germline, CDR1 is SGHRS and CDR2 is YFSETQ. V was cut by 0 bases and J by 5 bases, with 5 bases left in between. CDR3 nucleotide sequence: TGCGCCAGCAGCTTGGGTGTGGAGACCCAGTACTTC. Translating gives CASSLGVETQYF.

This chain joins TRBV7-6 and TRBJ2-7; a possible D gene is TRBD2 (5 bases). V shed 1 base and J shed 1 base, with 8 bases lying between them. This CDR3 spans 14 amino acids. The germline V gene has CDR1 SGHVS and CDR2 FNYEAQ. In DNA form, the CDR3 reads TGTGCCAGCAGCTTAGTCCGAGGGTCCTACGAGCAGTACTTC. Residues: CASSLVRGSYEQYF.

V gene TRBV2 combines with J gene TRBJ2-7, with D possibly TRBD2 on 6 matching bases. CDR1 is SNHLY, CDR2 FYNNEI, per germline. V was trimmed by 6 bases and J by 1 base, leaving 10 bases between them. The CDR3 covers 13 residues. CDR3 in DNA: TGTGCCAGCAGGACGGGAGTTTCCTACGAGCAGTACTTC. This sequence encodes CASRTGVSYEQYF.

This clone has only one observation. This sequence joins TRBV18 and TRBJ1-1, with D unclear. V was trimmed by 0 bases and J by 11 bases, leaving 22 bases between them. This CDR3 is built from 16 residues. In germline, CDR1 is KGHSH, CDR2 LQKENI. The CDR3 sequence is CASSPPGSGSQLWAFF. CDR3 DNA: TGTGCCAGCTCACCACCCGGAAGTGGGTCTCAATTGTGGGCTTTCTTT.

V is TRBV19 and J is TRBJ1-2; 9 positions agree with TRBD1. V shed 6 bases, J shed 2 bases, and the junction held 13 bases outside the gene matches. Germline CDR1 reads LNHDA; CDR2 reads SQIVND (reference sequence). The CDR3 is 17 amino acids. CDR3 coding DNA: TGTGCCAGTAGCCAGGGAACAGGGGGCTCGATCAACTATGGCTACACCTTC. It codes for CASSQGTGGSINYGYTF.

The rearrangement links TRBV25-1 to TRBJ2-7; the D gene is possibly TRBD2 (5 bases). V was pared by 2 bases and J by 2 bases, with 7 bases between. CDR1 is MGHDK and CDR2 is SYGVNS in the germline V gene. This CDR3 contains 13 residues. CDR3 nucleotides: TGTGCCAGCAGTGAACCGGGGACCTACGAGCAGTACTTC. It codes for CASSEPGTYEQYF.

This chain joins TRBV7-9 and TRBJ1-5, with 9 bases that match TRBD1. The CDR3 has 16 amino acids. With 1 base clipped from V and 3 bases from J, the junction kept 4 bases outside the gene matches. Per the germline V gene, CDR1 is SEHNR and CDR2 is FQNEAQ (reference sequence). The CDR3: CASSLGTGGPNQPQHF. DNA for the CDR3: TGTGCCAGCAGCTTAGGAACAGGGGGCCCCAATCAGCCCCAGCATTTT. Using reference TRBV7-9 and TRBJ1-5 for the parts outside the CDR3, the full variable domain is DTGVSQNPRHKITKRGQNVTFRCDPISEHNRLYWYRQTLGQGPEFLTYFQNEAQLEKSRLLSDRFSAERPKGSFSTLEIQRTEQGDSAMYLCASSLGTGGPNQPQHFGDGTRLSIL.

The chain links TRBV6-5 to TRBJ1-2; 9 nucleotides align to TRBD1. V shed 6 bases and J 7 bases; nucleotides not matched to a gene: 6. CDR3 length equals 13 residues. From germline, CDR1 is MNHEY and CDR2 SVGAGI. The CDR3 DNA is TGTGCCAGCAGACCGGGACAGGGATTTGGCTACACCTTC. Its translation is CASRPGQGFGYTF.

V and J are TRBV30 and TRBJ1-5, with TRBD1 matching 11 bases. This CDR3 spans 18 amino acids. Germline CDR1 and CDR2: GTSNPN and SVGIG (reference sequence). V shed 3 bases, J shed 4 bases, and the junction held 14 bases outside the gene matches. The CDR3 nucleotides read TGTGCCTGGAGATATAGCCGGGACAGGGGGTTTGTGAATCAGCCCCAGCATTTT. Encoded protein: CAWRYSRDRGFVNQPQHF.

The CDR3 reads CASSSRLNTEAFF. CDR3 coding DNA: TGTGCCAGTAGTAGCCGGCTGAACACTGAAGCTTTCTTT. The chain is built from TRBV19 and TRBJ1-1; unclear D gene. CDR1 and CDR2 (germline): LNHDA, SQIVND (reference sequence). V gave up 4 bases and J gave up 0 bases, with 6 bases separating them. This CDR3 is 13 amino acids long.